Following are 32 T cell receptor beta chains from one sample sequenced in a study of blood T cells in healthy people across ages. For the second PCR, which ran for roughly 6 to 12 cycles, a sample-barcoded 5' primer and a J-beta primer mix were used. TCRdb fed the 5' RACE reads into MiXCR, producing one record per CDR3 protein. There are approximately 1.5 million distinct CDR3 sequences in the sample; almost 35% occur only once, and approximately 11% lies in the top ten. Sequenced: blood. The receptors stem from a woman aged 30 to 39 in good health.

The rearrangement links TRBV6-2 or TRBV6-3 to TRBJ2-3; 10 positions agree with TRBD1. The CDR3 length is 15 residues. From germline, CDR1 is MNHEY and CDR2 SVGEGT. The J segment lost 6 bases and the V segment lost 5 bases, leaving 8 bases of the junction unmatched. The CDR3 region is CASSTRTGGSDTQYF. The CDR3 DNA sequence: TGTGCCAGCAGTACCCGGACAGGGGGATCCGATACGCAGTATTTT.

Details on this clonotype: Since a much larger clone is just one base distant, this may be a read error. This chain uses TRBV12-3 or TRBV12-4 with TRBJ1-2, with TRBD1 as a possible D gene (6 bases). The CDR3 is 14 residues long. V was pared by 6 bases and J by 7 bases, with 18 bases between. The CDR3 sequence: CASSPAGAIGGYTF. For the CDR3, the DNA is TGTGCCAGCAGCCCCGCAGGGGCTATAGGTGGCTACACCTTC.

This clonotype has only a few counts. As DNA, the CDR3 is TGCAGTGCTAAGACCGGGACAGGCCTAAACAATGAGCAGTTCTTC. Translation: CSAKTGTGLNNEQFF. The chain has TRBV20-1 and TRBJ2-1; 8 nucleotides match TRBD1. CDR1 DFQATT and CDR2 SNEGSKA come from the germline V gene (reference sequence). The length of the CDR3 is 15 residues. With V trimmed by 4 bases and J by 5 bases, 10 bases remained unmatched.

In its sample, this clonotype was seen a few times. The chain recombines TRBV7-2 with TRBJ2-1; no definite D call. V was shortened by 1 base and J by 12 bases, with 7 bases between the two germline ends. The CDR3 sequence is 11 residues long. Germline V CDR1 and CDR2: SGHTA, FQGNSA. The CDR3 protein is CASSLGSGQFF. The CDR3 bases are TGTGCCAGCAGCTTAGGGTCTGGGCAGTTCTTC.

This clonotype occurred a few times. The DNA of the CDR3 is TGCAGTGCTAGGAAAGGCGGGACGGAGACCCAGTACTTC. Its protein is CSARKGGTETQYF. The V call is TRBV20-1, the J call TRBJ2-5; D may be TRBD2 (6 bases). V lost 3 bases to trimming and J lost 5 bases, with 13 bases between them. This CDR3 has 13 residues. CDR1 is DFQATT and CDR2 is SNEGSKA in the germline V gene (reference sequence).

This clonotype has only a few counts. The V call is TRBV2, the J call TRBJ1-2, with D tentatively TRBD1 (6 bases). The CDR3 has 12 amino acids. From germline, CDR1 is SNHLY and CDR2 FYNNEI. Trimming left V 7 bases short and J 5 bases short, with 11 bases between. CDR3 amino acids: CASMKQGYGYTF. The CDR3 bases are TGTGCCAGCATGAAACAGGGATATGGCTACACCTTC.

The chain is built from TRBV27 and TRBJ2-1; 11 bases align to TRBD2. The CDR3 is 15 amino acids. The junction had 9 bases not matched to a gene; V was cut back by 5 bases and J by 9 bases. Germline CDR1 is MNHEY and CDR2 is SMNVEV (reference sequence). The CDR3 DNA sequence: TGTGCCAGCAGTCTATTAACTAGCGGGAGAACTGAGCAGTTCTTC. This translates into CASSLLTSGRTEQFF.

J is TRBJ2-7 and V is TRBV6-1, with TRBD1 matching over 7 bases. V gave up 7 bases and J gave up 2 bases; unmatched junction bases: 8. The length of the CDR3 is 14 residues. Germline CDR1 and CDR2: MNHNS and SASEGT. CDR3 in DNA: TGTGCCAGCATCCGCCGGGACAGTGCCTACGAGCAGTACTTC. As protein: CASIRRDSAYEQYF.

The rearrangement joins TRBV6-2 or TRBV6-3 to TRBJ2-1; 13 bases match TRBD2. Germline V gene data show CDR1 as MNHEY and CDR2 as SVGEGT. V lost 2 bases and J lost 8; bases outside the gene matches: 3. The CDR3 sequence is 15 residues long. CDR3 coding DNA: TGTGCCAGCAGTTACACTAGCGGGGGGGACCATGAGCAGTTCTTC. Its translation: CASSYTSGGDHEQFF.

This clonotype was seen only a few times. The chain recombines TRBV6-6 with TRBJ2-7; no reliable D call. Germline CDR1 and CDR2: MNHNY and SVGAGI (reference sequence). Between the trimmed V and J ends, which lost 2 bases and 2 bases, there was a span of 16 bases. The CDR3 runs 16 residues. CDR3 sequence: CASSYRPVTATYEQYF. DNA of the CDR3: TGTGCCAGCAGTTACAGACCCGTGACCGCAACCTACGAGCAGTACTTC.

The table lists this clonotype with a few counts. CDR3 region: CAIRGQGLLNTEAFF. In DNA form, the CDR3 reads TGTGCCATCAGGGGGCAGGGGCTTTTGAACACTGAAGCTTTCTTT. This rearrangement joins TRBV10-3 to TRBJ1-1, with D maybe TRBD1 (6 bases). The CDR3 has 15 amino acids. In germline, CDR1 is ENHRY, CDR2 SYGVKD. Deletions cut 6 bases from V and 0 bases from J, with 14 bases between.

In its sample, this clonotype was seen a few times. This chain joins TRBV20-1 and TRBJ2-5; TRBD2 agrees at 9 bases. This CDR3 spans 14 amino acids. The germline gives CDR1 DFQATT, CDR2 SNEGSKA (reference sequence). With V trimmed by 1 base and J by 4 bases, 4 bases remained unmatched. CDR3 sequence (DNA): TGCAGTGCTAGAGGCGGGGGGGCATTAGAGACCCAGTACTTC. Its protein is CSARGGGALETQYF.

This chain joins TRBV5-1 and TRBJ2-3, with 8 bases matching TRBD2. The V segment lost 0 bases and the J segment 4 bases; nucleotides outside the gene matches: 4. The germline CDR1 and CDR2 sequences are SGHRS and YFSETQ. This CDR3 has 15 residues. CDR3 sequence: CASSLEGLGADTQYF. The CDR3 DNA reads as TGCGCCAGCAGCTTGGAGGGACTAGGGGCAGATACGCAGTATTTT.

The sample holds many counts of this clonotype. Here the CDR3 DNA reads TGCGCCAGCAGTGGGACAGGGGGCTATTACGAGCAGTACTTC. This sequence encodes CASSGTGGYYEQYF. The chain joins TRBV10-2 to TRBJ2-7; 11 bases are a match to TRBD1. Germline values: CDR1 WSHSY, CDR2 SAAADI. Trimming cost V 4 bases and J 4 bases; bases outside gene matches: 3. The CDR3 spans 14 residues.

The chain employs TRBV9 and TRBJ2-2; 8 nucleotides line up with TRBD1. The CDR3 has 16 amino acids. CDR1 is SGDLS, CDR2 YYNGEE, per germline. Trimming removed 2 bases from V and 3 bases from J; junction bases left unmatched: 6. The CDR3 region is CASSVRTGLDTGELFF. CDR3 DNA sequence: TGTGCCAGCAGCGTTAGGACAGGGCTGGACACCGGGGAGCTGTTTTTT.

This chain uses TRBV4-1 with TRBJ2-7; D is unclear. The germline CDR1 and CDR2 sequences are MGHRA and YSYEKL. V lost 4 bases to trimming and J lost 3 bases, with 19 bases between them. The CDR3 runs to 16 residues. The CDR3: CASSPQQQPGGYEQYF. CDR3 nucleotide sequence: TGCGCCAGCAGCCCACAACAGCAACCGGGCGGCTACGAGCAGTACTTC.

V and J are TRBV12-3 or TRBV12-4 and TRBJ2-6, with a weak D call TRBD2 (5 bases). The CDR3 loop spans 16 amino acids. Trimming pared 5 bases from V and 4 bases from J, leaving 15 bases between. CDR3 in amino acids: CASSLAGFGGANVLTF. The CDR3 DNA reads as TGTGCCAGCAGTCTCGCGGGCTTCGGGGGGGCCAACGTCCTGACTTTC.

V and J are TRBV7-8 and TRBJ2-5; 8 nucleotides align to TRBD2. The CDR3 runs 16 residues. Per the germline V gene, CDR1 is SGHVS and CDR2 is FQNEAQ. V lost 6 bases to trimming and J lost 3 bases; unmatched junction nucleotides: 12. The DNA of the CDR3 is TGTGCCAGCAGATCCTACCTAGCGGGTGAAGAAGAGACCCAGTACTTC. Translating gives CASRSYLAGEEETQYF.

This clonotype showed up just a few times. The chain couples TRBV28 to TRBJ1-1; 11 bases align to TRBD1. Germline V CDR1 and CDR2: MDHEN, SYDVKM. Trimming cost V 6 bases and J 10 bases; bases outside gene matches: 4. The length of the CDR3 is 12 residues. CDR3 nucleotide sequence: TGTGCCAGCAGCCCTGGGACAGGGGGAGCTTTCTTT. Translating it yields CASSPGTGGAFF.

This clonotype was seen more than once but under ten times. V gene TRBV9 combines with J gene TRBJ1-1; D remains unclear. Trimming cost V 1 base and J 6 bases, with 10 bases left between them. CDR1 and CDR2 (germline): SGDLS, YYNGEE. The CDR3 spans 13 residues. Here the CDR3 DNA reads TGTGCCAGCAGCGTACCCGGGCGGGCTGAAGCTTTCTTT. Protein sequence: CASSVPGRAEAFF.

The chain combines TRBV3-1 with TRBJ2-6; possibly TRBD2 for D (5 bases). The V end was cut by 4 bases, the J end by 1 base, with 14 bases between. The CDR3 runs to 17 residues. Germline V lookup: CDR1 LGHDT, CDR2 YNNKEL (reference sequence). The CDR3 DNA is TGTGCCAGCAGCCCCAAGAGCGGCGTATCTGGGGCCAACGTCCTGACTTTC. Translating gives CASSPKSGVSGANVLTF.

This clonotype was observed a few times. The junction and the germline gene differ at one end; a read error may be behind it. The V gene is TRBV7-3, the J gene TRBJ2-2; 8 nucleotides agree with TRBD1. The CDR3 loop spans 15 amino acids. Germline-derived CDR1 and CDR2 are SGHTA and FQGTGA. Here the CDR3 DNA reads TGTGCCAGCAGCTTGCAGGGGGCGCTCACCGGGGAACTGTTTTTT. Encoded protein: CASSLQGALTGELFF.

This clonotype was observed a few times. The CDR3 nucleotides read TGTGCCAGCAGTGCCGACAGGGGACATGGCTACACCTTC. Translation gives CASSADRGHGYTF. The chain carries TRBV12-3 or TRBV12-4 and TRBJ1-2, with 8 nucleotides matching TRBD1. After removal of 5 bases from V and 6 bases from J, the junction contained 5 bases not matched to a gene. This CDR3 is 13 amino acids long.

The gene calls are TRBV7-2 and TRBJ1-2; 10 bases are a match to TRBD1. This CDR3 comprises 17 residues. Trimming took 5 bases from V and 3 from J; bases not matched to a gene: 12. CDR1 is SGHTA, CDR2 FQGNSA, per germline. CDR3 sequence (DNA): TGTGCCAGCAGCCCTCAATCCGGGACAGGGGCGCACTATGGCTACACCTTC. It is translated as CASSPQSGTGAHYGYTF.

This sequence joins TRBV6-2 or TRBV6-3 and TRBJ2-1; no definite D call. Trimming left V 2 bases short and J 0 bases short, with 11 bases between. This CDR3 comprises 16 residues. Germline V gives CDR1 MNHEY, CDR2 SVGEGT. For the CDR3, the DNA is TGTGCCAGCAGTTACCCTGGCCGATACTCCTACAATGAGCAGTTCTTC. Translating it yields CASSYPGRYSYNEQFF.

This rearrangement joins TRBV20-1 to TRBJ2-1, with D perhaps matching TRBD2 (6 bases). Germline CDR1 is DFQATT and CDR2 is SNEGSKA (reference sequence). Trimming pared 4 bases from V and 5 bases from J, leaving 12 bases between. The CDR3 totals 13 residues. In DNA form, the CDR3 reads TGCAGTGCTATCCTAGCGACCCACAATGAGCAGTTCTTC. It translates to CSAILATHNEQFF.

This clonotype was seen many times. The CDR3: CASSGTTGFYGYTF. CDR3 DNA sequence: TGTGCCAGCAGTGGAACAACAGGGTTTTATGGCTACACCTTC. The chain uses TRBV25-1 and TRBJ1-2; tentative D call: TRBD1 (6 bases). The germline V gene encodes CDR1 MGHDK and CDR2 SYGVNS. The CDR3 runs to 14 residues. V lost 4 bases and J lost 5, with 14 bases in between.

This clonotype was seen a few times. This chain connects TRBV21-1 to TRBJ2-1; the D call in the table, TRBD1, was not verified against the DNA. TRBV21-1 is given as a pseudogene. The CDR3 sequence is 18 residues long. This CDR3 is CASSNDPLGTTGDNEQFF. CDR3 bases: TGTGCCAGCAGCAACGATCCTTTGGGGACAACCGGAGACAATGAGCAGTTCTTC.

This clonotype was recorded many times. The chain joins TRBV7-3 to TRBJ2-3; tentatively, D is TRBD1 (7 bases). The germline V and J ends were trimmed by 5 bases and 1 base, with 13 bases remaining between them. CDR1 and CDR2 (germline): SGHTA, FQGTGA. This CDR3 region has 15 residues. The CDR3 nucleotides are TGTGCCAGCAGCCTGGAGGGGGCGCGCACAGATACGCAGTATTTT. This encodes CASSLEGARTDTQYF.

The rearrangement joins TRBV4-2 to TRBJ2-5; weak D call: TRBD2 (6 bases). Trimming pared 4 bases from V and 0 bases from J, leaving 18 bases between. CDR1 LGHNA and CDR2 YNFKEQ come from the germline V gene. CDR3 length: 17 amino acids. DNA for the CDR3: TGTGCCAGCAGCCCTCGCGGGGCAGTGGGGTACCAAGAGACCCAGTACTTC. Its protein product is CASSPRGAVGYQETQYF.

Remarks on this clonotype: At one end, the junction sequence differs from germline, possibly due to a read error. This chain uses TRBV6-6 with TRBJ2-7, with unresolved D. The CDR3 length is 12 residues. CDR1 MNHNY and CDR2 SVGAGI come from the germline V gene (reference sequence). The CDR3 region has the DNA TGTGCCAGCAGTTACTCTAGTGTGGAGCGGTACTTC. It is translated as CASSYSSVERYF.

This clonotype was seen just once. This sequence joins TRBV2 and TRBJ1-2; 7 bases line up with TRBD1. Germline trimming cut 7 bases from V and 3 bases from J; bases unmatched to any gene: 8. The CDR3 spans 14 residues. Per germline, CDR1 SNHLY and CDR2 FYNNEI. This CDR3 is CASKEDRRDYGYTF. The CDR3 nucleotides read TGTGCCAGCAAAGAGGACAGGAGGGACTATGGCTACACCTTC.